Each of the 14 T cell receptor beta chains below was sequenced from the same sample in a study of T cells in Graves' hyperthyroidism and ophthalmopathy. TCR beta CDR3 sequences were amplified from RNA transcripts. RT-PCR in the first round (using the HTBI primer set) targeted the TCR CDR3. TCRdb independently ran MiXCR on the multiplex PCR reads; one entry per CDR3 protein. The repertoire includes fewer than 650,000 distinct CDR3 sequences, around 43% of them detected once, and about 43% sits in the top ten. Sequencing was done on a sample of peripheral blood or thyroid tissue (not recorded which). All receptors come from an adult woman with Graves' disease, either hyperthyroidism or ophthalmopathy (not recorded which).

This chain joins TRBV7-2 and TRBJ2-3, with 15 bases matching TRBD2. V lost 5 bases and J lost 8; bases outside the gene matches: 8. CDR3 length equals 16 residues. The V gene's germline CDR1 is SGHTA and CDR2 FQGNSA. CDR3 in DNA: TGTGCCAGCAGCCCTCGGAGGACTAGCGGGAGGGGTACGCAGTATTTT. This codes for CASSPRRTSGRGTQYF.

The CDR3 DNA reads TGCGCCAGCAGCTTGGCCGCACTAGCGGGACGCGAGCAGTACTTC. Residues: CASSLAALAGREQYF. The rearrangement links TRBV5-1 to TRBJ2-7; 10 bases are a match to TRBD2. Germline lookup yields CDR1 SGHRS and CDR2 YFSETQ. Trimming took 0 bases from V and 6 from J; bases not matched to a gene: 6. CDR3 length: 15 amino acids. Variable domain in full (rest from reference TRBV5-1 and TRBJ2-7): KAGVTQTPRYLIKTRGQQVTLSCSPISGHRSVSWYQQTPGQGLQFLFEYFSETQRNKGNFPGRFSGRQFSNSRSEMNVSTLELGDSALYLCASSLAALAGREQYFGPGTRLTVT.

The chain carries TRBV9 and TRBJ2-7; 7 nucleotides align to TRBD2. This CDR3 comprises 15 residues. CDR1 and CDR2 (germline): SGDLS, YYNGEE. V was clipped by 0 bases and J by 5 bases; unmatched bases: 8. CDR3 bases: TGTGCCAGCAGCGTAGTGGGCGGGAGTCTGGACGAGCAGTACTTC. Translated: CASSVVGGSLDEQYF.

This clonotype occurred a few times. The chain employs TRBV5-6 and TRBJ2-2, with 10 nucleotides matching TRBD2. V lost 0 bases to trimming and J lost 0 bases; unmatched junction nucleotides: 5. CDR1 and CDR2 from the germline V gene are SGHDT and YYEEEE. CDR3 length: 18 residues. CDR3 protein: CASSLGWGLASNTGELFF. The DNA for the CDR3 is TGTGCCAGCAGCTTGGGCTGGGGACTAGCGTCGAACACCGGGGAGCTGTTTTTT.

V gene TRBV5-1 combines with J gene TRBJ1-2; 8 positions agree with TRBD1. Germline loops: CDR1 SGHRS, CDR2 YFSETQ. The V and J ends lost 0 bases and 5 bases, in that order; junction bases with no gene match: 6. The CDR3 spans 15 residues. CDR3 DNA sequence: TGCGCCAGCAGCTTGGGGACAGGGTTCGGTTATGGCTACACCTTC. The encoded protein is CASSLGTGFGYGYTF.

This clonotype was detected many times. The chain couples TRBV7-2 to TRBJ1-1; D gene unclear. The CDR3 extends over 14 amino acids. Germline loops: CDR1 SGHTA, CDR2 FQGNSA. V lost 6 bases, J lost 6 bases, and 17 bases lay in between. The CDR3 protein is CASRSKLGSAEAFF. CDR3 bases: TGTGCCAGCAGGTCTAAGTTGGGGAGCGCTGAAGCTTTCTTT.

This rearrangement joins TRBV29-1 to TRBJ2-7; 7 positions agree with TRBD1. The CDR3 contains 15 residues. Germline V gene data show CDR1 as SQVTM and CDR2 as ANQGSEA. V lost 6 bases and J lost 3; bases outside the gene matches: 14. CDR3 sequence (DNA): TGCAGCGTGGTGACCAGACAGGGTCGGGACTACGAGCAGTACTTC. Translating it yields CSVVTRQGRDYEQYF.

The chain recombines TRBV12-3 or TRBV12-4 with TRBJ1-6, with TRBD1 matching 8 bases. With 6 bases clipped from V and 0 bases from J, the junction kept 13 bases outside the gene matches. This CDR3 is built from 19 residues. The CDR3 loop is CASSPTGVGQLSYNSPLHF. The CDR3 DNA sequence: TGTGCCAGCAGCCCGACAGGGGTCGGACAGCTCTCCTATAATTCACCCCTCCACTTT.

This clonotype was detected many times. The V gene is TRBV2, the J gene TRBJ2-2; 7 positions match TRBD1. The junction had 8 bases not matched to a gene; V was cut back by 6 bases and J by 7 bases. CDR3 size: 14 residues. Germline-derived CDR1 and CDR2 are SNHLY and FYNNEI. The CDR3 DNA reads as TGTGCCAGCAGGGAACAGGGGTCGGGCGGGGAGCTGTTTTTT. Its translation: CASREQGSGGELFF.

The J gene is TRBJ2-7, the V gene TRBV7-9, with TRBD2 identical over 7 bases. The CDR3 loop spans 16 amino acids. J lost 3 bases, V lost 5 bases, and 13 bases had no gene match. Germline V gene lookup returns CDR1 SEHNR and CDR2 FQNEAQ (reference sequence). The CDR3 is CASSPGLAGEYYEQYF. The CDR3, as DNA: TGTGCCAGCAGCCCCGGGCTGGCGGGAGAATACTACGAGCAGTACTTC. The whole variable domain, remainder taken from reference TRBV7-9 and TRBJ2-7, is DTGVSQNPRHKITKRGQNVTFRCDPISEHNRLYWYRQTLGQGPEFLTYFQNEAQLEKSRLLSDRFSAERPKGSFSTLEIQRTEQGDSAMYLCASSPGLAGEYYEQYFGPGTRLTVT.

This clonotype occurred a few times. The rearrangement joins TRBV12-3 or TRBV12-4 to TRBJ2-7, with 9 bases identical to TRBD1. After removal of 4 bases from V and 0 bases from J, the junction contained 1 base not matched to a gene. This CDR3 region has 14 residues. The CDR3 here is CASSWDRDSYEQYF. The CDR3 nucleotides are TGTGCCAGCAGTTGGGACAGGGACTCCTACGAGCAGTACTTC.

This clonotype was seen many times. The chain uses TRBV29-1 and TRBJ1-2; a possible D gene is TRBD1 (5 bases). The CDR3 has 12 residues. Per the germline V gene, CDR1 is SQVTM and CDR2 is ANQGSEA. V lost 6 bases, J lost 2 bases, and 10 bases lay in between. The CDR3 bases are TGCAGCGTCTTGGACAACAACTATGGCTACACCTTC. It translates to CSVLDNNYGYTF.

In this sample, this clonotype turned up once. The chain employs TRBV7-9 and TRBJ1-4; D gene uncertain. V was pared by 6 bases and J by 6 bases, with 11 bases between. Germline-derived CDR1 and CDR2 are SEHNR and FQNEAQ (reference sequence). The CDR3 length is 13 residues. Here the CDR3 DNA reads TGTGCCAGCAGTTCCCGGGCCCATGAAAAACTGTTTTTT. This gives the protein CASSSRAHEKLFF.

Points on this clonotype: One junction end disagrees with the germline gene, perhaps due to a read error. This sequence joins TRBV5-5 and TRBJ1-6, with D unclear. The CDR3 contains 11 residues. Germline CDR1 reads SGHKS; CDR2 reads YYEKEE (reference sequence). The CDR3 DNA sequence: TGTGCCGGCAGCTTCGAGTCACCCCTCCACTTT. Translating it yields CAGSFESPLHF.